A selection of T cell receptor beta chains follows, all from one sample in a study of cytomegalovirus exposure and HLA in healthy donors. The method was immunoSEQ multiplex PCR; TCRdb's version includes in-frame clones alone and lacks a portion of them. This table has around 95,000 clones, around 86% appearing once. Sequences were obtained from PBMCs. The receptors were gathered from a female donor in good health and CMV-seropositive. Both conserved end residues are part of each CDR3. The order of the fields is V gene, clone size, D gene, J gene, CDR3 DNA, CDR3 protein. The D gene is left open where the match is weak. The size field is filled for only some rows; it gives once, few, many or a size class.

TRBV13	-	-	TRBJ2-1	TGTGCCAGCAGCTCCGGGACTCCCAATGAGCAGTTCTTC	CASSSGTPNEQFF
TRBV6-5	-	TRBD2	TRBJ2-3	TGTGCCAGCAGTTACGCGGGGGGGGCAGATACGCAGTATTTT	CASSYAGGADTQYF
TRBV7-2	-	TRBD1	TRBJ2-5	TGTGCCAGCAGCGGGCGGACAGGGAGCGGAGAGACCCAGTACTTC	CASSGRTGSGETQYF
TRBV29-1	-	TRBD1	TRBJ1-2	TGCAGCGTTGAAGGGACAGGGAGTGGCTACACCTTC	CSVEGTGSGYTF
TRBV6-4	-	-	TRBJ1-5	TGTGCCAGCAGTGACTCGGGGCGGGGGAATAATCAGCCCCAGCACTTT	CASSDSGRGNNQPQHF
TRBV5-8	-	-	TRBJ2-3	TGTGCCAGCAGCTCCCTTCTTACAGATACGCAGTATTTT	CASSSLLTDTQYF
TRBV6-1	few	TRBD2	TRBJ2-1	TGTGCCAGCAATCCGGGACTAGCGGTCCATGAGCAGTTCTTC	CASNPGLAVHEQFF
TRBV4-1	-	-	TRBJ1-1	TGCGCCAGCAGCCCTCATCAAGGGGCAAACACTGAAGCTTTCTTT	CASSPHQGANTEAFF
TRBV19	-	-	TRBJ1-6	TGTGCCAGTACCTCGGATACGGGCTCCTATAATTCACCCCTCCACTTT	CASTSDTGSYNSPLHF
TRBV19	few	TRBD1	TRBJ1-2	TGTGCCAGTAACCCCCGGACAGGGGTGTTAGGCTACACCTTC	CASNPRTGVLGYTF
TRBV6-6	few	-	TRBJ2-1	TGTGCCAGCAGTTACTTAGCGTCGAGCTCCTACAATGAGCAGTTCTTC	CASSYLASSSYNEQFF
TRBV6-5	-	-	TRBJ1-1	TGTGCCAGCAGTTACTCGATCTTCCCTGGGGGGGGTGAAGCTTTCTTT	CASSYSIFPGGGEAFF
TRBV9	-	TRBD1	TRBJ1-2	TGTGCCAGCAGCGTAGGGACAGGGGCCTGGAGAAACTATGGCTACACCTTC	CASSVGTGAWRNYGYTF
TRBV5-5	-	-	TRBJ2-3	TGTGCCAGCAGCTGGGTCCTCGGGGGCACAGATACGCAGTATTTT	CASSWVLGGTDTQYF
TRBV5-1	-	-	TRBJ1-1	TGCGCCAGCAGCTCCCGCGGGGGGGACACTGAAGCTTTCTTT	CASSSRGGDTEAFF
TRBV6-5	-	-	TRBJ1-1	TGTGCCAGCAGTTACTCGGAGATTAACACTGAAGCTTTCTTT	CASSYSEINTEAFF
TRBV11-2	few	-	TRBJ2-3	TGTGCCAGCAGCTTAGCTTTCACAGATACGCAGTATTTT	CASSLAFTDTQYF
TRBV7-9	-	-	TRBJ2-5	TGTGCCAGCAGCTTAGATCGACAGTTACAAGAGACCCAGTACTTC	CASSLDRQLQETQYF
TRBV29-1	-	-	TRBJ1-2	TGCAGCGTTGTGACAACCTTCCATGGCTACACCTTC	CSVVTTFHGYTF
TRBV23-1	-	TRBD2	TRBJ2-1	TGCGCCAGCAGCCCACTAGCGGGAGGCGGTTATGAGCAGTTCTTC	CASSPLAGGGYEQFF
TRBV27	-	-	TRBJ2-7	TGTGCCAGCAGTTCCCTCTTCTCAGGGGCGATTGGCTACGAGCAGTACTTC	CASSSLFSGAIGYEQYF
TRBV15	-	TRBD1	TRBJ1-2	TGTGCCACCAGCAGTGAACTCGGGACAGGGGGTCCTGGCTACACCTTC	CATSSELGTGGPGYTF
TRBV28	-	TRBD1	TRBJ1-5	TGTGCCAGCAGGGGGACCGGGACAGGGGGGAATCAGCCCCAGCATTTT	CASRGTGTGGNQPQHF
TRBV29-1	-	TRBD2	TRBJ2-1	TGCAGCGTTGAAGATCTCGACCAATGGCTAGCGGGATCCTACAATGAGCAGTTCTTC	CSVEDLDQWLAGSYNEQFF
TRBV27	-	TRBD1	TRBJ2-4	TGTGCCAGCAGTAACAGGGGAACCCTTGTAGCCAAAAACATTCAGTACTTC	CASSNRGTLVAKNIQYF
TRBV18	-	TRBD1	TRBJ1-6	TGTGCCAGCTCACCGGGACAGGGGGATTCACCCCTCCACTTT	CASSPGQGDSPLHF
TRBV28	once	-	TRBJ2-1	TGTGCCTCAGCACGGGAGATCTACAATGAGCAGTTCTTC	CASAREIYNEQFF
TRBV10-3	-	-	TRBJ1-1	TGTGCCATCAGGCCAGGGGTTGGCGACACTGAAGCTTTCTTT	CAIRPGVGDTEAFF
TRBV6-5	-	TRBD2	TRBJ2-3	TGTGCCAGCAGTTACAGAGCGGGGGGCACAGATACGCAGTATTTT	CASSYRAGGTDTQYF
TRBV2	-	TRBD1	TRBJ2-7	TGTGCCAGCAAATGGACAGGGTCGCTCTACGAGCAGTACTTC	CASKWTGSLYEQYF
TRBV6-5	-	TRBD1	TRBJ1-1	TGTGCCAGCAGATTAGACAGGGCCAACACTGAAGCTTTCTTT	CASRLDRANTEAFF
TRBV7-9	-	-	TRBJ1-2	TGTGCCAGCAGCTTTTATTTCAGGGGATATGGCTACACCTTC	CASSFYFRGYGYTF
TRBV10-1	few	-	TRBJ1-5	TGCGCCAGCAGCATGACTGACAGGCCCCAGCATTTT	CASSMTDRPQHF
TRBV6-5	-	TRBD2	TRBJ2-5	TGTGCCAGCAGGGTACTAGCGGTTCAAGAGACCCAGTACTTC	CASRVLAVQETQYF
TRBV6-5	few	TRBD1	TRBJ2-2	TGTGCCAGCAGTGGGGCAGGGGGCACCGGGGAGCTGTTTTTT	CASSGAGGTGELFF
TRBV28	-	TRBD2	TRBJ2-3	TGTGCCAGCAGTCAATTAGCGGGAGCCTTCTCTAGCACAGATACGCAGTATTTT	CASSQLAGAFSSTDTQYF
TRBV5-4	-	-	TRBJ1-2	TGTGCCAGCAGCAGGGACACCCTTTATGGCTACACCTTC	CASSRDTLYGYTF
TRBV15	-	TRBD2	TRBJ2-1	TGTGCCACCAGCAGAGGAAGGACTAGGACTTTATATGAGCAGTTCTTC	CATSRGRTRTLYEQFF
TRBV2	-	-	TRBJ2-7	TGTGCCAGCAGCCCTTTGCGGGGAGTCACTTACGAGCAGTACTTC	CASSPLRGVTYEQYF
TRBV5-5	-	TRBD2	TRBJ2-7	TGTGCCAGCAGTACCCCGGGAGGCTACGAGCAGTACTTC	CASSTPGGYEQYF
TRBV12-2	-	-	TRBJ2-2	TGTGCAAGTCGCTTCATACAGGAGCTGTTTTTT	CASRFIQELFF
TRBV7-2	-	-	TRBJ2-7	TGTGCCAGCAGCTTAGAACTCCCCAGGGAGCAGTACTTC	CASSLELPREQYF
TRBV11-1	-	-	TRBJ1-1	TGTGCCAGCAGCTTAGAAAACAGGGTGATCACTGAAGCTTTCTTT	CASSLENRVITEAFF
TRBV4-1	-	TRBD2	TRBJ2-3	TGCGCCAGCAGCCGTCAACTAGCGGGGGTGGTAGATACGCAGTATTTT	CASSRQLAGVVDTQYF